Below are 4 T cell receptor beta chains sequenced from a single sample in a study of B cell selection in AIRE deficiency. Clones were read by immunoSEQ multiplex PCR, and TCRdb kept only the in-frame ones, dropping some. The sample records about 25,000 clones, around 97% being singletons. CD4+CD127+ cells were sorted as the conventional CD4 T cells. Material: conventional CD4+ T cells sorted from PBMCs. The receptors originated from a human donor with AIRE deficiency.

The chain joins TRBV11-1 to TRBJ2-7; D possibly corresponds to TRBD2 (6 bases). The ends were cut back, 4 bases at V and 6 bases at J, with 19 bases in the middle. The CDR3 totals 15 residues. Germline CDR1 and CDR2: SGHAT and FQDESV (reference sequence). This CDR3 reads CASSSIKGTPLEQYF. CDR3 bases: TGTGCCAGCAGCTCGATTAAGGGGACTCCTCTCGAGCAGTACTTC.

This clone was recorded only once. This chain joins TRBV28 and TRBJ2-1; D is perhaps TRBD1 or TRBD2 (5 bases each). The CDR3 extends over 16 amino acids. Germline CDR1 MDHEN, CDR2 SYDVKM. Trimming removed 2 bases from V and 4 bases from J, with 15 bases in between. CDR3 in amino acids: CASSLGARRMYNEQFF. CDR3 coding DNA: TGTGCCAGCAGTTTAGGGGCCAGGAGGATGTACAATGAGCAGTTCTTC.

In this sample, this clone turned up a few times. The J gene is TRBJ2-7, the V gene TRBV28, with D tentatively TRBD1 (7 bases). Between the trimmed V and J ends, which lost 2 bases and 0 bases, there was a span of 17 bases. The germline V gene has CDR1 MDHEN and CDR2 SYDVKM. This CDR3 has 17 residues. The CDR3 DNA reads as TGTGCCAGCAGTTTACTGAGGCAGGGGGGAAGCTCCTACGAGCAGTACTTC. This gives the protein CASSLLRQGGSSYEQYF.

The rearrangement uses TRBV28 and TRBJ1-1, with a weak D call TRBD1 (6 bases). Trimming took 4 bases from V and 2 from J, leaving 8 bases between them. Germline assignment: CDR1 MDHEN and CDR2 SYDVKM. CDR3 length: 13 residues. CDR3 region: CASSSRGNTEAFF. DNA of the CDR3: TGTGCCAGCAGTTCCAGGGGAAACACTGAAGCTTTCTTT.